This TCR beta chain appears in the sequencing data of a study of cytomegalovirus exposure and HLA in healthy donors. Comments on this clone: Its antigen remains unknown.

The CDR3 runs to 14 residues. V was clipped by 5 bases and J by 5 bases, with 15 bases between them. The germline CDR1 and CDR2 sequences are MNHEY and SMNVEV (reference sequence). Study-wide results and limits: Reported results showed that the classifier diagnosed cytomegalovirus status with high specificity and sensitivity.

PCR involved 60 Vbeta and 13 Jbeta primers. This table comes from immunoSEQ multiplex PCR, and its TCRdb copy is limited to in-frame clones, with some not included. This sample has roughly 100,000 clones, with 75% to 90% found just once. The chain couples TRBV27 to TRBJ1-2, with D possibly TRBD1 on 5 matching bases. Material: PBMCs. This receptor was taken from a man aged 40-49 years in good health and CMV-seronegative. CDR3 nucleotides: TGTGCCAGCAGTCCTAACGGTGGGGGGTATGGCTACACCTTC. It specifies CASSPNGGGYGYTF.